A single sample is the source of the 4 T cell receptor beta chains below, sequenced in a study of human thymus T cells. Data came from immunoSEQ multiplex PCR; TCRdb stores just in-frame clones and leaves some out. The top ten clones hold less than 7% of a sample with tens of thousands of clones, 85% to 95% of them seen once. Specimen: blood. The receptors were sampled from a boy younger than two with a congenital heart defect but otherwise immunologically healthy.

This clone was seen only once. CDR3 DNA sequence: TGCAGCGTTGGGCGGACAGCCTACGAGCAGTACTTC. Its protein product is CSVGRTAYEQYF. This rearrangement joins TRBV29-1 to TRBJ2-7, with TRBD1 as a possible D gene (6 bases). CDR1 and CDR2 from the germline V gene are SQVTM and ANQGSEA. The CDR3 spans 12 residues. Trimming stripped 4 bases from V and 2 bases from J, with 9 bases between.

The gene calls are TRBV5-1 and TRBJ1-1; D is undetermined. This CDR3 is 15 amino acids long. Trimming removed 3 bases at V and 6 bases at J, with 18 bases between. In germline, CDR1 is SGHRS, CDR2 YFSETQ. As DNA, the CDR3 is TGCGCCAGCAGCTCTACCGGCTGGGGAGGCTCTGAAGCTTTCTTT. Translation gives CASSSTGWGGSEAFF.

This clone was detected once. The chain uses TRBV28 and TRBJ2-1; D perhaps matches TRBD1 (5 bases). Looked up from germline, CDR1 is MDHEN and CDR2 is SYDVKM. The CDR3 totals 15 residues. V was cut by 7 bases and J by 3 bases, with 16 bases left in between. For the CDR3, the DNA is TGTGCCAGCATCTCAGGGAAGTCCGTCTACAATGAGCAGTTCTTC. Translated: CASISGKSVYNEQFF.

V is TRBV27 and J is TRBJ2-7; TRBD1 agrees at 7 bases. The length of the CDR3 is 13 residues. Germline CDR1 and CDR2: MNHEY and SMNVEV (reference sequence). V dropped 7 bases and J dropped 5; count of bases not matched to a gene: 8. The CDR3 coding sequence is TGTGCCAGCAAGGCGACAGGGCGCCACGAGCAGTACTTC. It encodes CASKATGRHEQYF.